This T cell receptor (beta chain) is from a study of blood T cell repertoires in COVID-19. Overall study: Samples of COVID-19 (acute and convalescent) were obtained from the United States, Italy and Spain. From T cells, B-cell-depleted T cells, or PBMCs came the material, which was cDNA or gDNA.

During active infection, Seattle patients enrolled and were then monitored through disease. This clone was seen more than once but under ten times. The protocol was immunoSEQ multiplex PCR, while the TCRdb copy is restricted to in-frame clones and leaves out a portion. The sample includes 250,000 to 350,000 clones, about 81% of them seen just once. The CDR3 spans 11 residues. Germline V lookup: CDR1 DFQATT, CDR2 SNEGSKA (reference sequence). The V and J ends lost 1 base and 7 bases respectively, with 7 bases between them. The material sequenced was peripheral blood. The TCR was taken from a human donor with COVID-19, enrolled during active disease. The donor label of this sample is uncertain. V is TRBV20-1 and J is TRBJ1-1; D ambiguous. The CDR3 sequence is CSARGGVEAFF. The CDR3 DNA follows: TGCAGTGCTAGAGGAGGTGTTGAAGCTTTCTTT.